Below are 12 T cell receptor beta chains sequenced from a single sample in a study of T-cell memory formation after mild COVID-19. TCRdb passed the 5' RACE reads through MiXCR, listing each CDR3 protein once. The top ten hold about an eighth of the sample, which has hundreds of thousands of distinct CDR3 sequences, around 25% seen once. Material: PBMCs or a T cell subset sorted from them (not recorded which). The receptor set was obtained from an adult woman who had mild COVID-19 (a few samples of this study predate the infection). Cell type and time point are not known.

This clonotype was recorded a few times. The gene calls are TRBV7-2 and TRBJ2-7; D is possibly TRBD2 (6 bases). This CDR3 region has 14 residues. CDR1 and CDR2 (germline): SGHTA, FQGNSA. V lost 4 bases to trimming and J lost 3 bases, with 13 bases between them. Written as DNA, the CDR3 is TGTGCCAGCAGCTCTGGGAGGCAGAACTACGAGCAGTACTTC. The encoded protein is CASSSGRQNYEQYF.

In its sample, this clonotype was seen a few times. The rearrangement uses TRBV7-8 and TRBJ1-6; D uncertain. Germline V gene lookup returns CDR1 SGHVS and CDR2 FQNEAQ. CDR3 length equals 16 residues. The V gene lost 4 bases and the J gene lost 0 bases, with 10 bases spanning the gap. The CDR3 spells CASSSRGSSYNSPLHF. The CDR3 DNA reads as TGTGCCAGCAGCTCCCGTGGCAGCTCCTATAATTCACCCCTCCACTTT.

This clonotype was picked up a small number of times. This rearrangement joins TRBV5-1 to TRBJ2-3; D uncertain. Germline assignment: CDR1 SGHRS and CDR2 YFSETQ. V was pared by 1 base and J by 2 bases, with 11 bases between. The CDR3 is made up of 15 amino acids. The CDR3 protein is CASSLMVANTDTQYF. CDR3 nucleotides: TGCGCCAGCAGCTTGATGGTCGCTAACACAGATACGCAGTATTTT.

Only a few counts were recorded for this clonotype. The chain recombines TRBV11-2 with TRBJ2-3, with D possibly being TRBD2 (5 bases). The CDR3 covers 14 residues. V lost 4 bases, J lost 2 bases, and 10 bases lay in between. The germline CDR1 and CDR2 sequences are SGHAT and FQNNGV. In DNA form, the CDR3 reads TGTGCCAGCAGCTCCAGCGGCTACACAGATACGCAGTATTTT. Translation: CASSSSGYTDTQYF. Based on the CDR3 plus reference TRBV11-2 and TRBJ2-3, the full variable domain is EAGVAQSPRYKIIEKRQSVAFWCNPISGHATLYWYQQILGQGPKLLIQFQNNGVVDDSQLPKDRFSAERLKGVDSTLKIQPAKLEDSAVYLCASSSSGYTDTQYFGPGTRLTVL.

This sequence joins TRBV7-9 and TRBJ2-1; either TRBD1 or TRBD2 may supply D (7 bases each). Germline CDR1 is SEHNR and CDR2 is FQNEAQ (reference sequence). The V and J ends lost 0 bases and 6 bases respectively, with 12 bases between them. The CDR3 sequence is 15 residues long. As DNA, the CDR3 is TGTGCCAGCAGCTTAGCCCCAGGGGGGGGCAATGAGCAGTTCTTC. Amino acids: CASSLAPGGGNEQFF.

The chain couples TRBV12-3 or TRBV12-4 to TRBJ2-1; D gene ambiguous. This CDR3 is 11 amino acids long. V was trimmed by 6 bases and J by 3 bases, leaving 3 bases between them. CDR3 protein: CASRNYNEQFF. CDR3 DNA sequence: TGTGCCAGCAGAAACTACAATGAGCAGTTCTTC.

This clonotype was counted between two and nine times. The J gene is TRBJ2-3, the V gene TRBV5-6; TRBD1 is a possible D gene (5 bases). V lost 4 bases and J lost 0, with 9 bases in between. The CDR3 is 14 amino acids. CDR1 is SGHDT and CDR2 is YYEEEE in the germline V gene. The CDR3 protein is CASSADSSTDTQYF. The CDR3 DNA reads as TGTGCCAGCAGCGCCGACAGTAGCACAGATACGCAGTATTTT.

CDR3 sequence reads: CASSLEEGATHEQYF. In DNA form, the CDR3 reads TGTGCCAGCAGCTTAGAGGAGGGGGCGACTCACGAGCAGTACTTC. The chain recombines TRBV7-9 with TRBJ2-7; a possible D gene is TRBD1 (7 bases). The V gene's germline CDR1 is SEHNR and CDR2 FQNEAQ (reference sequence). The V end was cut by 1 base, the J end by 5 bases, with 15 bases between. The CDR3 sequence is 15 residues long. Complete variable domain (other parts from reference TRBV7-9 and TRBJ2-7): DTGVSQNPRHKITKRGQNVTFRCDPISEHNRLYWYRQTLGQGPEFLTYFQNEAQLEKSRLLSDRFSAERPKGSFSTLEIQRTEQGDSAMYLCASSLEEGATHEQYFGPGTRLTVT.

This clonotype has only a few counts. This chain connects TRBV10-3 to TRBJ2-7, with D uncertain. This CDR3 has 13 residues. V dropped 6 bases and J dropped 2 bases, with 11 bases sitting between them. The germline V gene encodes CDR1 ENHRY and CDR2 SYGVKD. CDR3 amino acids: CAISADPTYEQYF. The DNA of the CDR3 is TGTGCCATCAGCGCCGACCCAACCTACGAGCAGTACTTC.

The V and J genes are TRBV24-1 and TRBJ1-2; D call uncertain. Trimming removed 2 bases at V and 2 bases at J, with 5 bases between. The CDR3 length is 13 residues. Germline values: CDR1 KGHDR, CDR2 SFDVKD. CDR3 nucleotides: TGTGCCACCAGTGATTCCCGGAACTATGGCTACACCTTC. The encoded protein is CATSDSRNYGYTF.

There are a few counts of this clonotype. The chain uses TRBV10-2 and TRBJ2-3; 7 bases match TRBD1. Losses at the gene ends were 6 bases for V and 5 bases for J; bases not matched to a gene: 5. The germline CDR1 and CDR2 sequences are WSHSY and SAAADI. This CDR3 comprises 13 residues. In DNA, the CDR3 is TGCGCCAGCAGCGACAGGGCTAAAGATACGCAGTATTTT. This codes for CASSDRAKDTQYF.

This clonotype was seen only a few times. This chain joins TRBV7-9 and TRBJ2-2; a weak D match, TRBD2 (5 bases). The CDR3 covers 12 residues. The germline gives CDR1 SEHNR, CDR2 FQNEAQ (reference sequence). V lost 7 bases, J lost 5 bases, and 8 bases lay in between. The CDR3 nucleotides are TGTGCCAGCACTGCGGGTACCGGGGAGCTGTTTTTT. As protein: CASTAGTGELFF.